This entry lists 24 T cell receptor beta chains sequenced from one sample in a study of radiotherapy plus CTLA-4 blockade in lung cancer. Measured with immunoSEQ multiplex PCR; TCRdb has only the in-frame clones, and not every one. The sample consists of 90,000 to 100,000 clones, around 84% of them appearing once. Source: peripheral blood, taken from a patient treated with radiotherapy plus ipilimumab. All receptors come from a human donor with non-small cell lung cancer that progressed on radiotherapy plus ipilimumab.

The chain links TRBV9 to TRBJ2-1; the match to TRBD2 covers 8 bases. The V gene end was trimmed by 6 bases and the J gene end by 7 bases; junction bases not matched to a gene: 18. The CDR3 totals 17 residues. In germline, CDR1 is SGDLS, CDR2 YYNGEE. CDR3 residues: CASTVGGGGSALNEQFF. CDR3 coding DNA: TGTGCCAGCACCGTCGGGGGGGGCGGGAGCGCACTGAATGAGCAGTTCTTC.

This clone was picked up a small number of times. This chain links TRBV25-1 with TRBJ2-3, with a possible D match to TRBD1 (5 bases). With 2 bases removed from V and 2 bases from J, the gap between germline ends came to 11 bases. Germline V CDR1 and CDR2: MGHDK, SYGVNS. The CDR3 is 15 residues long. The CDR3 is CASSEGLGDTDTQYF. DNA of the CDR3: TGTGCCAGCAGTGAAGGCTTAGGGGACACAGATACGCAGTATTTT.

V is TRBV6-5 and J is TRBJ2-7; TRBD2 is a possible D gene (6 bases). V lost 7 bases and J lost 4, with 20 bases in between. Germline V gene data show CDR1 as MNHEY and CDR2 as SVGAGI. The CDR3 extends over 15 amino acids. Here the CDR3 reads CASNLAGGVTYEQYF. As DNA, the CDR3 is TGTGCCAGCAACCTCGCAGGAGGGGTAACATACGAGCAGTACTTC.

The chain links TRBV11-1 to TRBJ2-1; 11 nucleotides agree with TRBD2. V shed 1 base and J 7 bases; nucleotides not matched to a gene: 6. Germline loops: CDR1 SGHAT, CDR2 FQDESV (reference sequence). The CDR3 runs 16 residues. The CDR3 protein is CASSLELTSGSNEQFF. The CDR3 DNA sequence: TGTGCCAGCAGCTTAGAACTAACTAGCGGGAGTAATGAGCAGTTCTTC.

Only a few counts were recorded for this clone. The chain is built from TRBV20-1 and TRBJ2-3, with D perhaps assigned TRBD1 or TRBD2 (5 bases each). CDR1 and CDR2 from the germline V gene are DFQATT and SNEGSKA (reference sequence). This CDR3 region has 11 residues. Between the trimmed V and J ends, which lost 2 bases and 8 bases, there was a span of 8 bases. DNA for the CDR3: TGCAGTGCTAGACCAGGGAGTACGCAGTATTTT. It codes for CSARPGSTQYF.

The chain joins TRBV13 to TRBJ2-3; the D gene is possibly TRBD1 (6 bases). Trimming stripped 1 base from V and 1 base from J, with 12 bases between. Germline V gene lookup returns CDR1 PRHDT and CDR2 FYEKMQ (reference sequence). The CDR3 sequence is 16 residues long. This CDR3 reads CASSLEGEIGTDTQYF. The CDR3 DNA follows: TGTGCCAGCAGCTTAGAGGGGGAGATTGGCACAGATACGCAGTATTTT.

The V and J genes are TRBV7-9 and TRBJ2-2; 11 nucleotides match TRBD2. Germline V CDR1 and CDR2: SEHNR, FQNEAQ (reference sequence). The ends lost 0 bases at V and 5 bases at J; junction bases unmatched: 5. This CDR3 comprises 17 residues. This chain's CDR3 is CASSLAVTSGKTGELFF. CDR3 sequence (DNA): TGTGCCAGCAGCTTAGCGGTGACTAGCGGGAAAACCGGGGAGCTGTTTTTT. Based on the CDR3 plus reference TRBV7-9 and TRBJ2-2, the full variable domain is DTGVSQNPRHKITKRGQNVTFRCDPISEHNRLYWYRQTLGQGPEFLTYFQNEAQLEKSRLLSDRFSAERPKGSFSTLEIQRTEQGDSAMYLCASSLAVTSGKTGELFFGEGSRLTVL.

J is TRBJ1-5 and V is TRBV7-9; D is possibly TRBD1 (5 bases). Germline V gene lookup returns CDR1 SEHNR and CDR2 FQNEAQ (reference sequence). The V gene lost 1 base and the J gene lost 2 bases, with 9 bases spanning the gap. This CDR3 has 15 residues. The CDR3 coding sequence is TGTGCCAGCAGCTTAGATGGGGGGGGCAATCAGCCCCAGCATTTT. Amino acids: CASSLDGGGNQPQHF.

This chain links TRBV6-1 with TRBJ1-4; D not resolved. The CDR3 extends over 17 amino acids. Germline V CDR1 and CDR2: MNHNS, SASEGT. Trimming took off 2 bases at V and 6 bases at J, with 19 bases between the two ends. DNA of the CDR3: TGTGCCAGCAGTGAAATTGAGGGCCGAGGCTGGGATGAAAAACTGTTTTTT. Translating gives CASSEIEGRGWDEKLFF.

The chain is built from TRBV4-1 and TRBJ1-2; 7 nucleotides agree with TRBD1. The germline V gene encodes CDR1 MGHRA and CDR2 YSYEKL. The ends lost 3 bases at V and 3 bases at J; junction bases unmatched: 4. The CDR3 has 14 amino acids. This CDR3 is CASSQETGYYGYTF. CDR3 nucleotides: TGCGCCAGCAGCCAGGAGACAGGGTACTATGGCTACACCTTC.

This chain joins TRBV5-1 and TRBJ2-3; 10 nucleotides align to TRBD2. The CDR3 runs 17 residues. From germline, CDR1 is SGHRS and CDR2 YFSETQ. V lost 4 bases and J lost 5; bases outside the gene matches: 13. This CDR3 is CASSERPLAGVLDTQYF. CDR3 DNA sequence: TGCGCCAGCAGCGAAAGACCGCTAGCGGGAGTATTAGATACGCAGTATTTT. The full variable domain, in which reference TRBV5-1 and TRBJ2-3 provide the parts outside the CDR3, is KAGVTQTPRYLIKTRGQQVTLSCSPISGHRSVSWYQQTPGQGLQFLFEYFSETQRNKGNFPGRFSGRQFSNSRSEMNVSTLELGDSALYLCASSERPLAGVLDTQYFGPGTRLTVL.

This rearrangement joins TRBV29-1 to TRBJ1-1; TRBD1 matches 7 bases. The CDR3 contains 10 residues. Looked up from germline, CDR1 is SQVTM and CDR2 is ANQGSEA. V was pared by 7 bases and J by 8 bases, with 4 bases of the junction left unmatched. The CDR3 spells CSDTGQEAFF. CDR3 nucleotides: TGCAGCGATACGGGACAGGAAGCTTTCTTT.

The J gene is TRBJ2-5, the V gene TRBV27, with D unclear. Trimming stripped 4 bases from V and 10 bases from J, with 19 bases between. The germline V gene encodes CDR1 MNHEY and CDR2 SMNVEV (reference sequence). CDR3 length equals 14 residues. CDR3 amino acids: CASSSTHRQGIQYF. In DNA form, the CDR3 reads TGTGCCAGCAGTTCTACCCACCGCCAAGGTATCCAGTACTTC.

This chain uses TRBV19 with TRBJ2-3, with D possibly called TRBD1 or TRBD2 (5 bases each). Deletions cut 1 base from V and 6 bases from J, with 8 bases between. The CDR3 extends over 13 amino acids. The germline CDR1 and CDR2 sequences are LNHDA and SQIVND (reference sequence). The DNA of the CDR3 is TGTGCCAGTAGTATAGCGTGGGGGGATACGCAGTATTTT. It yields the protein CASSIAWGDTQYF.

The chain is built from TRBV28 and TRBJ2-1; TRBD1 aligns across 9 bases. Germline CDR1 and CDR2: MDHEN and SYDVKM. With V trimmed by 2 bases and J by 8 bases, 4 bases remained unmatched. The CDR3 covers 14 residues. CDR3 sequence: CASSLTGGRDEQFF. The CDR3 DNA follows: TGTGCCAGCAGTTTAACAGGGGGCAGGGATGAGCAGTTCTTC.

The V gene is TRBV10-3, the J gene TRBJ1-2, with 7 bases aligning to TRBD1. This CDR3 contains 15 residues. V trimming: 0 bases; J trimming: 2 bases; junction bases outside the gene matches: 3. Germline V lookup: CDR1 ENHRY, CDR2 SYGVKD. CDR3 residues: CAISESGQANYGYTF. The CDR3, as DNA: TGTGCCATCAGTGAGTCAGGACAGGCGAACTATGGCTACACCTTC.

The genes are TRBV30 and TRBJ2-4; 12 bases line up with TRBD2. Germline V gene lookup returns CDR1 GTSNPN and CDR2 SVGIG (reference sequence). CDR3 length equals 15 residues. With 5 bases clipped from V and 6 bases from J, the junction kept 8 bases outside the gene matches. The DNA of the CDR3 is TGTGCCTGGGACGGGACTAGCGGGCTTACAAACATTCAGTACTTC. This encodes CAWDGTSGLTNIQYF.

The chain joins TRBV18 to TRBJ2-3; TRBD2 is a possible D gene (6 bases). CDR1 is KGHSH and CDR2 is LQKENI in the germline V gene. V was clipped by 3 bases and J by 6 bases, with 10 bases between them. The CDR3 loop spans 13 amino acids. In DNA form, the CDR3 reads TGTGCCAGCTCACCCCTTAGCGGCGATACGCAGTATTTT. This sequence encodes CASSPLSGDTQYF.

The chain carries TRBV6-5 and TRBJ1-5; D is unresolved. Germline values: CDR1 MNHEY, CDR2 SVGAGI. Trimming shortened V by 4 bases and J by 6 bases, and 10 bases separated the two germline ends. CDR3 length: 13 amino acids. CDR3 DNA sequence: TGTGCCAGCAGTTCCTCCATGGGTCAGCCCCAGCATTTT. Protein product: CASSSSMGQPQHF.

The chain is built from TRBV6-5 and TRBJ2-5; D gene ambiguous. This CDR3 spans 11 amino acids. In germline, CDR1 is MNHEY, CDR2 SVGAGI. V was clipped by 5 bases and J by 5 bases, with 6 bases between them. The CDR3 region is CASSLGETQYF. Here the CDR3 DNA reads TGTGCCAGCAGTCTCGGGGAGACCCAGTACTTC.

This chain connects TRBV7-3 to TRBJ2-1; 9 bases fit TRBD2. In germline, CDR1 is SGHTA, CDR2 FQGTGA. V dropped 5 bases and J dropped 4; count of bases not matched to a gene: 15. The CDR3 spans 18 residues. Here the CDR3 reads CASSANNRGLAGYNEQFF. The CDR3 DNA is TGTGCCAGCAGCGCAAATAACAGGGGTCTAGCGGGGTACAATGAGCAGTTCTTC. Combining the CDR3 with reference TRBV7-3 and TRBJ2-1 gives the whole variable domain GAGVSQTPSNKVTEKGKYVELRCDPISGHTALYWYRQSLGQGPEFLIYFQGTGAADDSGLPNDRFFAVRPEGSVSTLKIQRTERGDSAVYLCASSANNRGLAGYNEQFFGPGTRLTVL.

This chain uses TRBV10-2 with TRBJ1-5, with D perhaps TRBD1 (5 bases). Germline loops: CDR1 WSHSY, CDR2 SAAADI. The CDR3 is 15 amino acids. V was trimmed by 4 bases and J by 1 base, leaving 11 bases between them. For the CDR3, the DNA is TGCGCCAGCAGTGTGATCCGGGACAGCAATCAGCCCCAGCATTTT. It encodes CASSVIRDSNQPQHF.

This chain's CDR3 is CASSFVRNEQYV. CDR3 DNA: TGTGCCAGCAGCTTTGTTCGAAACGAGCAGTACGTC. The chain links TRBV6-1 to TRBJ2-7; no reliable D call. Trimming shortened V by 6 bases and J by 5 bases, and 11 bases separated the two germline ends. The CDR3 contains 12 residues. Germline values: CDR1 MNHNS, CDR2 SASEGT.

This chain uses TRBV9 with TRBJ2-2; 9 bases are a match to TRBD1. This CDR3 contains 17 residues. CDR1 SGDLS and CDR2 YYNGEE come from the germline V gene. V shed 3 bases and J 7 bases; nucleotides not matched to a gene: 13. CDR3 sequence (DNA): TGTGCCAGCAGCGGGTTTCCGGGACAGGGCAATAACGGGGAGCTGTTTTTT. This sequence encodes CASSGFPGQGNNGELFF.